This TCR beta chain was obtained from a study of shared clonotypes between healthy human individuals. In this sample, this clone turned up a few times. Some 30,000 T cell genomes (roughly 0.2 ug DNA) went into each sorted-subset replicate. Method: immunoSEQ multiplex PCR; TCRdb's copy keeps in-frame clones and lacks some. Of a few million clones in the sample, 90% to 95% were seen once. The CDR3 runs to 15 residues. Trimming took 5 bases from V and 2 from J, leaving 15 bases between them. The germline V gene has CDR1 KGHSH and CDR2 LQKENI. The chain employs TRBV18 and TRBJ1-2; a weak D match, TRBD1 (6 bases). The sequenced material came from naive CD4+ T cells sorted from blood. Subset reported: CD45RA+ positively selected. The receptor's source is a man between 18 and 35 years old in good health. The CDR3 sequence: CASSNTGTTNYGYTF. The CDR3 coding sequence is TGTGCCAGCTCAAACACAGGGACCACAAACTATGGCTACACCTTC.